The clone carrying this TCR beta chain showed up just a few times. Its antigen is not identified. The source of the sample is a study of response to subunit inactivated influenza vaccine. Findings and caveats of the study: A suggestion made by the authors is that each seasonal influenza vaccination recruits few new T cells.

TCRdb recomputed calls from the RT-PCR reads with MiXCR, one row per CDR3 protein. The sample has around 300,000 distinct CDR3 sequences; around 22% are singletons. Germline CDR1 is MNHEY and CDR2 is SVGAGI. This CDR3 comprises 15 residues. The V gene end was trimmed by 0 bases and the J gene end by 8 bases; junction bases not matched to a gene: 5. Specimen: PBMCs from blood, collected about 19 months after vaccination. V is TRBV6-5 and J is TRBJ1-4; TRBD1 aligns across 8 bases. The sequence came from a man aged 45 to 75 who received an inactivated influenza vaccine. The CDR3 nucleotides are TGTGCCAGCAGTTACTCCGACAGGGGAGGGGAAAAACTGTTTTTT. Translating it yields CASSYSDRGGEKLFF.